A selection of T cell receptor beta chains follows, all from one sample in a study of shared clonotypes between healthy human individuals. The protocol was immunoSEQ multiplex PCR, while the TCRdb copy is restricted to in-frame clones and leaves out a portion. The data hold approximately 720,000 clones, with around 72% observed a single time. The sample comprised memory CD4+ T cells sorted from blood. The receptors shown here come from a woman between 25 and 40 years old in good health. The CDR3 runs from the conserved cysteine through the conserved F or W. Each record gives: J gene, clone size, D gene, V gene, CDR3 DNA, CDR3 protein. D genes are given only for firm matches. Rows give clone size only sometimes, using once, few, many, or a class for an expanded clone.

j_gene: TRBJ2-6
abundance: -
d_gene: TRBD1
v_gene: TRBV5-1
CDR3nt: TGCGCCAGCAGGCGAGACAGGGGTGGGGCCAACGTCCTGACTTTC
CDR3aa: CASRRDRGGANVLTF

j_gene: TRBJ2-1
abundance: -
d_gene: TRBD1
v_gene: TRBV10-2
CDR3nt: TGCGCCAGCAGCCGGACAGGCTACAATGAGCAGTTCTTC
CDR3aa: CASSRTGYNEQFF

j_gene: TRBJ2-7
abundance: few
d_gene: -
v_gene: TRBV28
CDR3nt: TGTGCCAGCAGTTTGGCTGCCCCCTACGAGCAGTACTTC
CDR3aa: CASSLAAPYEQYF

j_gene: TRBJ2-7
abundance: -
d_gene: TRBD2
v_gene: TRBV27
CDR3nt: TGTGCCAGCAGTTCTAGCGGGAGTTTCAGAGAGCAGTACTTC
CDR3aa: CASSSSGSFREQYF

j_gene: TRBJ2-1
abundance: -
d_gene: TRBD1
v_gene: TRBV29-1
CDR3nt: TGCAGCGCAGGACAGGGGGCTTTCGATGAGCAGTTCTTC
CDR3aa: CSAGQGAFDEQFF

j_gene: TRBJ1-4
abundance: -
d_gene: -
v_gene: TRBV19
CDR3nt: TGTGCCAGTAACCCCGGGACGGGAAATGAAAAACTGTTTTTT
CDR3aa: CASNPGTGNEKLFF

j_gene: TRBJ1-5
abundance: -
d_gene: -
v_gene: TRBV18
CDR3nt: TGTGCCAGCTCACCAGGGCGGATTCAGCCCCAGCATTTT
CDR3aa: CASSPGRIQPQHF

j_gene: TRBJ2-3
abundance: -
d_gene: -
v_gene: TRBV7-3
CDR3nt: TGTGCCAGCAGCTTAATGTTTTCGGCTAGTCGACTGTATTTT
CDR3aa: CASSLMFSASRLYF

j_gene: TRBJ2-5
abundance: -
d_gene: TRBD2
v_gene: TRBV4-1
CDR3nt: TGCGCCAGCAGCCAAGACTGGTCCACTAGCGGGAAGAGAACCCAGTACTTC
CDR3aa: CASSQDWSTSGKRTQYF

j_gene: TRBJ2-1
abundance: -
d_gene: -
v_gene: TRBV6-5
CDR3nt: TGTGCCAGCAGTTACGTAAGCTCCTACAATGAGCAGTTCTTC
CDR3aa: CASSYVSSYNEQFF

j_gene: TRBJ2-1
abundance: few
d_gene: TRBD2
v_gene: TRBV6-5
CDR3nt: TGTGCCAGCAGTTTACTAGCGGGGACGAGGGGTGAGCAGTTCTTC
CDR3aa: CASSLLAGTRGEQFF

j_gene: TRBJ1-1
abundance: -
d_gene: TRBD1
v_gene: TRBV18
CDR3nt: TGTGCCAGCTCACCTACGACAGGGGCGACTGAAGCTTTCTTT
CDR3aa: CASSPTTGATEAFF

j_gene: TRBJ1-5
abundance: -
d_gene: TRBD1
v_gene: TRBV28
CDR3nt: TGTGCCAGCTCTTCCATCCGGGACAGGGGTCAGCCCCAGCATTTT
CDR3aa: CASSSIRDRGQPQHF

j_gene: TRBJ2-1
abundance: -
d_gene: -
v_gene: TRBV18
CDR3nt: TGTGCCAGCTCACCTGGGGCGCAGGTCGGGGATGAGCAGTTCTTC
CDR3aa: CASSPGAQVGDEQFF

j_gene: TRBJ2-1
abundance: few
d_gene: -
v_gene: TRBV14
CDR3nt: TGTGCCAGCAGCCAAGCCGGGCCTAGCCTCAATGAGCAGTTCTTC
CDR3aa: CASSQAGPSLNEQFF

j_gene: TRBJ2-1
abundance: -
d_gene: TRBD2
v_gene: TRBV19
CDR3nt: TGTGCCAGTAGTATTCGGCACCCGACTAGCGGAACCTACAATGAGCAGTTCTTC
CDR3aa: CASSIRHPTSGTYNEQFF

j_gene: TRBJ2-2
abundance: -
d_gene: TRBD1
v_gene: TRBV7-3
CDR3nt: TGTGCCAGCAGCTTACAGGGGGCGAGCGGGGAGCTGTTTTTT
CDR3aa: CASSLQGASGELFF

j_gene: TRBJ2-1
abundance: -
d_gene: TRBD2
v_gene: TRBV9
CDR3nt: TGTGCCAGCAGCGTAGTGGGTAGCGGGCTCAATGAGCAGTTCTTC
CDR3aa: CASSVVGSGLNEQFF

j_gene: TRBJ1-2
abundance: -
d_gene: -
v_gene: TRBV6-1
CDR3nt: TGTGCCAGCTCTGGGTTTCCCTCGGGCTACACCTTC
CDR3aa: CASSGFPSGYTF

j_gene: TRBJ2-3
abundance: few
d_gene: -
v_gene: TRBV5-4
CDR3nt: TGTGCCAGCAGCTTTTACGGCAGGGGCACAGATACGCAGTATTTT
CDR3aa: CASSFYGRGTDTQYF

j_gene: TRBJ2-7
abundance: -
d_gene: TRBD2
v_gene: TRBV7-9
CDR3nt: TGTGCCAGCAGCTTAGTTTGGGCGGGAGGGACCTACGAGCAGTACTTC
CDR3aa: CASSLVWAGGTYEQYF

j_gene: TRBJ2-1
abundance: -
d_gene: -
v_gene: TRBV7-6
CDR3nt: TGTGCCAGCAGCTTTAACAGAGAGCCCTACAATGAGCAGTTCTTC
CDR3aa: CASSFNREPYNEQFF

j_gene: TRBJ1-5
abundance: -
d_gene: -
v_gene: TRBV30
CDR3nt: TGTGCCTGGAGTGGTCGTCAAAGTGGTGTCGGGACCCAGCATTTT
CDR3aa: CAWSGRQSGVGTQHF

j_gene: TRBJ1-3
abundance: -
d_gene: -
v_gene: TRBV10-3
CDR3nt: TGTGCCATCAGTGAGTCGGGAGGGAGAGGAAACACCATATATTTT
CDR3aa: CAISESGGRGNTIYF